One and the same sample provided the 31 T cell receptor beta chains below, sequenced in a study of chemoradiotherapy in HPV16-positive cancers. Profiled with immunoSEQ multiplex PCR; TCRdb holds only in-frame clones, not every one. The sample consists of fewer than 35,000 clones, 85% to 95% of them appearing once. This sample comprised blood, obtained from a patient who underwent chemoradiotherapy. The receptors originated from a human donor with HPV-associated anogenital cancer.

The chain couples TRBV6-5 to TRBJ2-7; D possibly corresponds to TRBD2 (5 bases). Germline values: CDR1 MNHEY, CDR2 SVGAGI. CDR3 length: 14 residues. Trimming stripped 2 bases from V and 0 bases from J, with 8 bases between. The CDR3 spells CASSYSGPSYEQYF. In DNA, the CDR3 is TGTGCCAGCAGTTACAGCGGTCCCTCCTACGAGCAGTACTTC.

The CDR3, as DNA: TGTGCCAGCAGTCGACAGGGGGTGAGAGATACGCAGTATTTT. Residues: CASSRQGVRDTQYF. The rearrangement links TRBV2 to TRBJ2-3, with TRBD1 identical over 9 bases. There are 14 residues in the CDR3. V shed 5 bases, J shed 5 bases, and the junction held 5 bases outside the gene matches. CDR1 is SNHLY, CDR2 FYNNEI, per germline.

The genes are TRBV19 and TRBJ1-1; D is uncertain. Germline V lookup: CDR1 LNHDA, CDR2 SQIVND (reference sequence). V gave up 3 bases and J gave up 7 bases, with 18 bases separating them. The CDR3 covers 15 residues. The CDR3 DNA follows: TGTGCCAGTAGTATTTTTGTGGAGGGCTGGAGTGAAGCTTTCTTT. It encodes CASSIFVEGWSEAFF.

The V and J genes are TRBV7-9 and TRBJ2-1, with D possibly matching TRBD1 (6 bases). Germline-derived CDR1 and CDR2 are SEHNR and FQNEAQ (reference sequence). The V and J ends lost 4 bases and 9 bases respectively, with 22 bases between them. This CDR3 is built from 16 residues. CDR3: CASSSPRDPLQGEQFF. The DNA for the CDR3 is TGTGCCAGCAGCTCCCCCCGGGACCCCCTACAGGGTGAGCAGTTCTTC.

This rearrangement joins TRBV6-5 to TRBJ2-4; the match to TRBD2 covers 7 bases. Germline trimming cut 7 bases from V and 1 base from J; bases unmatched to any gene: 7. From germline, CDR1 is MNHEY and CDR2 SVGAGI. CDR3 size: 15 residues. The CDR3, as DNA: TGTGCCAGCACCGGACTAGGCCACGCCAAAAACATTCAGTACTTC. Residues: CASTGLGHAKNIQYF.

This clone was observed a single time. The CDR3 DNA is TGCGCCAGCAGTCCCGCCGGGGGGCCGGCGGGGTATAGCAATCAGCCCCAGCATTTT. Encoded protein: CASSPAGGPAGYSNQPQHF. V gene TRBV10-2 combines with J gene TRBJ1-5, with D possibly TRBD1 on 6 matching bases. Trimming removed 5 bases from V and 0 bases from J, with 23 bases in between. The CDR3 totals 19 residues. The germline gives CDR1 WSHSY, CDR2 SAAADI.

V and J are TRBV7-9 and TRBJ1-4; TRBD1 is a possible D gene (5 bases). V dropped 1 base and J dropped 5 bases, with 11 bases sitting between them. The CDR3 covers 15 residues. Germline V CDR1 and CDR2: SEHNR, FQNEAQ (reference sequence). The CDR3 coding sequence is TGTGCCAGCAGCTTAGATAACAGGCGAAATGAAAAACTGTTTTTT. This gives the protein CASSLDNRRNEKLFF. Based on the CDR3 plus reference TRBV7-9 and TRBJ1-4, the full variable domain is DTGVSQNPRHKITKRGQNVTFRCDPISEHNRLYWYRQTLGQGPEFLTYFQNEAQLEKSRLLSDRFSAERPKGSFSTLEIQRTEQGDSAMYLCASSLDNRRNEKLFFGSGTQLSVL.

The V call is TRBV19, the J call TRBJ2-1; possibly TRBD1 or TRBD2 for D (6 bases each). The V end was cut by 3 bases, the J end by 5 bases, with 11 bases between. CDR1 is LNHDA and CDR2 is SQIVND in the germline V gene (reference sequence). This CDR3 contains 14 residues. In nucleotides, the CDR3 is TGTGCCAGTAGTATCCGGGGGCTCGACAATGAGCAGTTCTTC. Protein: CASSIRGLDNEQFF.

V and J are TRBV18 and TRBJ2-2; 7 nucleotides agree with TRBD1. V lost 1 base and J lost 0; bases outside the gene matches: 2. The length of the CDR3 is 16 residues. CDR1 and CDR2 from the germline V gene are KGHSH and LQKENI. The CDR3 protein is CASSPQDRANTGELFF. CDR3 nucleotides: TGTGCCAGCTCACCACAAGACAGGGCGAACACCGGGGAGCTGTTTTTT.

The J gene is TRBJ1-1, the V gene TRBV27; TRBD1 matches at 12 bases. With V trimmed by 6 bases and J by 2 bases, 4 bases remained unmatched. Germline-derived CDR1 and CDR2 are MNHEY and SMNVEV (reference sequence). The CDR3 covers 15 residues. The CDR3 DNA reads as TGTGCCAGCAGACCGGGACAGGGGGCAAACACTGAAGCTTTCTTT. Translation gives CASRPGQGANTEAFF.

The chain carries TRBV7-9 and TRBJ2-1; 9 nucleotides line up with TRBD2. Germline-derived CDR1 and CDR2 are SEHNR and FQNEAQ (reference sequence). This CDR3 has 14 amino acids. Trimming at V came to 3 bases and at J to 7 bases, leaving 4 bases not matched to a gene. The CDR3 nucleotides read TGTGCCAGCAGCTTCGGACTAGCGATGAATGAGCAGTTCTTC. This gives the protein CASSFGLAMNEQFF.

The CDR3 is CASSPRGGTNEKLFF. As DNA, the CDR3 is TGTGCCAGCTCACCACGCGGGGGGACTAATGAAAAACTGTTTTTT. The V gene is TRBV18, the J gene TRBJ1-4, with D possibly TRBD1 on 5 matching bases. This CDR3 has 15 residues. The germline V and J ends were trimmed by 1 base and 2 bases, with 8 bases remaining between them. CDR1 is KGHSH, CDR2 LQKENI, per germline.

The chain is built from TRBV19 and TRBJ2-2; 8 bases match TRBD2. Per germline, CDR1 LNHDA and CDR2 SQIVND (reference sequence). This CDR3 is built from 15 residues. The J segment lost 6 bases and the V segment lost 6 bases, leaving 9 bases of the junction unmatched. The CDR3 region has the DNA TGTGCCAGTAGCACCGGGACTAGGATGTCCGGGGAGCTGTTTTTT. It yields the protein CASSTGTRMSGELFF.

The table lists this clone with a count of one. V gene TRBV7-9 combines with J gene TRBJ1-1; unclear D gene. The length of the CDR3 is 13 residues. Germline CDR1 is SEHNR and CDR2 is FQNEAQ (reference sequence). V was cut by 2 bases and J by 1 base, with 5 bases left in between. CDR3 loop: CASSLLSNTEAFF. The CDR3 DNA follows: TGTGCCAGCAGCTTACTTTCGAACACTGAAGCTTTCTTT.

The chain recombines TRBV29-1 with TRBJ1-1; no firm D call. The germline V gene encodes CDR1 SQVTM and CDR2 ANQGSEA. The CDR3 covers 15 residues. Trimming took off 6 bases at V and 0 bases at J, with 17 bases between the two ends. The CDR3 region is CSVDTRAAMNTEAFF. The CDR3 DNA is TGCAGCGTCGACACCCGGGCAGCTATGAACACTGAAGCTTTCTTT.

The V call is TRBV7-9, the J call TRBJ1-1; D uncertain. The CDR3 spans 15 residues. Deletions cut 2 bases from V and 0 bases from J, with 10 bases between. Germline loops: CDR1 SEHNR, CDR2 FQNEAQ (reference sequence). The CDR3 sequence: CASSLLGRMNTEAFF. DNA for the CDR3: TGTGCCAGCAGCTTATTGGGCAGAATGAACACTGAAGCTTTCTTT.

The CDR3 DNA follows: TGCGCCAGCAGCTTGGGGCACCGGGACACGACCTACGAGCAGTACTTC. Protein: CASSLGHRDTTYEQYF. The chain has TRBV5-1 and TRBJ2-5; D might be TRBD1 (6 bases). The DNA end is a closer match to TRBJ2-7, so the J assignment may be wrong. This CDR3 has 16 residues. Germline CDR1 SGHRS, CDR2 YFSETQ.

The chain combines TRBV19 with TRBJ1-5, with 8 bases aligning to TRBD1. Germline lookup yields CDR1 LNHDA and CDR2 SQIVND (reference sequence). V shed 5 bases, J shed 5 bases, and the junction held 2 bases outside the gene matches. This CDR3 has 13 amino acids. The CDR3 region is CASSWTGYQPQHF. The CDR3, as DNA: TGTGCCAGTAGTTGGACAGGGTATCAGCCCCAGCATTTT.

The chain carries TRBV7-9 and TRBJ2-7; D remains ambiguous. V lost 1 base, J lost 4 bases, and 11 bases lay in between. The V gene's germline CDR1 is SEHNR and CDR2 FQNEAQ (reference sequence). The CDR3 is made up of 14 amino acids. The CDR3 bases are TGTGCCAGCAGCTTAGGTAGTGAACTTTACGAGCAGTACTTC. Protein: CASSLGSELYEQYF.

The chain combines TRBV9 with TRBJ2-7; the D is unclear. Germline V gives CDR1 SGDLS, CDR2 YYNGEE. The CDR3 contains 14 residues. Trimming cost V 3 bases and J 3 bases, with 13 bases left between them. Here the CDR3 reads CASSEGPRHYEQYF. CDR3 DNA sequence: TGTGCCAGCAGCGAGGGTCCGCGACACTACGAGCAGTACTTC.

The table lists this clone with a count of one. This chain uses TRBV9 with TRBJ2-7; the match to TRBD1 covers 8 bases. The CDR3 runs to 15 residues. Germline trimming cut 0 bases from V and 1 base from J; bases unmatched to any gene: 3. CDR1 SGDLS and CDR2 YYNGEE come from the germline V gene. The CDR3 region has the DNA TGTGCCAGCAGCGTAGGTGGGACAGGATCCTACGAGCAGTACTTC. It is translated as CASSVGGTGSYEQYF.

CDR3 nucleotides: TGTGCCAGCAGCTTAGCCGGGACCGGAGAGACCCAGTACTTC. Translation gives CASSLAGTGETQYF. The genes are TRBV7-2 and TRBJ2-5; the D gene could be TRBD1 or TRBD2 (5 bases each). Trimming took 0 bases from V and 4 from J, leaving 9 bases between them. The germline V gene has CDR1 SGHTA and CDR2 FQGNSA. The length of the CDR3 is 14 residues.

This clone appeared a single time. J is TRBJ2-5 and V is TRBV12-5; D may be TRBD1 (5 bases). V was shortened by 6 bases and J by 2 bases, with 16 bases between the two germline ends. The length of the CDR3 is 15 residues. Germline lookup yields CDR1 LGHNT and CDR2 FRNRAP. Here the CDR3 DNA reads TGTGCTAGTGGGCAGGGCTCAGTGCCTCAAGAGACCCAGTACTTC. It encodes CASGQGSVPQETQYF.

This clone appeared a single time. The V and J genes are TRBV5-8 and TRBJ2-6; TRBD1 might be the D (5 bases). The CDR3 contains 15 residues. CDR1 and CDR2 from the germline V gene are SGHTS and YDEGEE. Trimming took 3 bases from V and 4 from J, leaving 11 bases between them. This chain's CDR3 is CASSSQGTGANVLTF. CDR3 DNA: TGTGCCAGCAGCTCGCAGGGTACAGGGGCCAACGTCCTGACTTTC.

The genes are TRBV19 and TRBJ1-5; D not resolved. Trimming took 1 base from V and 0 from J, leaving 13 bases between them. CDR1 LNHDA and CDR2 SQIVND come from the germline V gene (reference sequence). The CDR3 has 17 amino acids. The CDR3 bases are TGTGCCAGTAGTATAGTAGAAGGTGTCTATAGCAATCAGCCCCAGCATTTT. This translates into CASSIVEGVYSNQPQHF.

This sequence joins TRBV11-2 and TRBJ2-2, with D unresolved. This CDR3 has 14 amino acids. Trimming pared 3 bases from V and 6 bases from J, leaving 11 bases between. The germline CDR1 and CDR2 sequences are SGHAT and FQNNGV. CDR3 bases: TGTGCCAGCAGCTTCTCTGCGCTCGCCGGGGAGCTGTTTTTT. It specifies CASSFSALAGELFF. Drawing the rest from reference TRBV11-2 and TRBJ2-2, the complete variable domain is EAGVAQSPRYKIIEKRQSVAFWCNPISGHATLYWYQQILGQGPKLLIQFQNNGVVDDSQLPKDRFSAERLKGVDSTLKIQPAKLEDSAVYLCASSFSALAGELFFGEGSRLTVL.

This clone appeared once. The chain uses TRBV2 and TRBJ1-1, with 9 bases lining up with TRBD1. This CDR3 region has 16 residues. V lost 5 bases, J lost 8 bases, and 15 bases stayed unmatched. Germline assignment: CDR1 SNHLY and CDR2 FYNNEI. CDR3 amino acids: CASSLSRTGVTSEAFF. The CDR3 region has the DNA TGTGCCAGCAGTCTATCGAGGACAGGGGTTACATCAGAAGCTTTCTTT.

This sequence joins TRBV7-9 and TRBJ2-5; 13 bases agree with TRBD2. The CDR3 length is 16 residues. Trimming took 5 bases from V and 1 from J; bases not matched to a gene: 4. From germline, CDR1 is SEHNR and CDR2 FQNEAQ (reference sequence). The CDR3 protein is CASSPGLAGAQETQYF. CDR3 DNA sequence: TGTGCCAGCAGCCCCGGACTAGCGGGGGCCCAAGAGACCCAGTACTTC.

The chain has TRBV7-7 and TRBJ2-5, with 13 positions matching TRBD2. V shed 4 bases and J 4 bases; nucleotides not matched to a gene: 3. Per germline, CDR1 SSHAT and CDR2 FNYEAQ (reference sequence). CDR3 length: 15 amino acids. CDR3 sequence: CASSWTSGGSETQYF. The CDR3 DNA is TGTGCCAGCAGCTGGACTAGCGGGGGATCAGAGACCCAGTACTTC.

This chain connects TRBV10-2 to TRBJ2-7; a possible D gene is TRBD1 (6 bases). Per germline, CDR1 WSHSY and CDR2 SAAADI. The V and J ends lost 7 bases and 2 bases respectively, with 12 bases between them. The CDR3 extends over 13 amino acids. The CDR3 nucleotides are TGCGCCAGCAAGACAGGCAGCACCTACGAGCAGTACTTC. Translated, it gives CASKTGSTYEQYF.

The chain has TRBV15 and TRBJ2-1, with 7 nucleotides matching TRBD1. CDR1 and CDR2 (germline): LNHNV, YYDKDF (reference sequence). V shed 0 bases and J 0 bases; nucleotides not matched to a gene: 5. The CDR3 is 17 residues long. This CDR3 is CATSRDLQGSSYNEQFF. The CDR3 nucleotides are TGTGCCACCAGCAGAGATTTACAGGGGAGCTCCTACAATGAGCAGTTCTTC. Based on the CDR3 plus reference TRBV15 and TRBJ2-1, the full variable domain is DAMVIQNPRYQVTQFGKPVTLSCSQTLNHNVMYWYQQKSSQAPKLLFHYYDKDFNNEADTPDNFQSRRPNTSFCFLDIRSPGLGDTAMYLCATSRDLQGSSYNEQFFGPGTRLTVL.